This T cell receptor beta chain was observed in a study of cytomegalovirus exposure and HLA in healthy donors. Study summary: Most donors, approximately 82% of over 300 genotyped, fell in the Caucasian-associated ancestry cluster.

Concerning this clone: Its antigen is unidentified.

Trimming removed 5 bases at V and 1 base at J, with 9 bases between. CDR3 length equals 14 residues. Germline V gene data show CDR1 as MNHEY and CDR2 as SMNVEV (reference sequence). General study findings and limits: The study flagged about 150 TCR beta chains as cytomegalovirus-associated.

PCR was performed using 60 Vbeta and 13 Jbeta primers. Measured with immunoSEQ multiplex PCR; TCRdb has only the in-frame clones, and not every one. Of tens of thousands of clones in the sample, 60% to 85% are singletons; the top ten hold about 4.6%. J is TRBJ1-5 and V is TRBV27, with D perhaps TRBD1 (6 bases). Sequenced material: PBMCs. The TCR comes from a woman aged 40 to 50 in good health and CMV-seropositive. The CDR3 spells CASSPQGSNQPQHF. CDR3 in DNA: TGTGCCAGCAGTCCACAGGGAAGCAATCAGCCCCAGCATTTT.